This record looks at one T cell receptor (beta chain) sequence and its context. This clonotype was counted ten times or more. Its antigen is currently not known. No much larger clone is present one base from it, and per-base qualities are unavailable. This entry belongs to a study of Graves' ophthalmopathy and Graves' hyperthyroidism (dated by TCRdb to 2017 to 2018). Looking at the study overall: Peripheral blood was collected at initial diagnosis, before any treatment. For independent validation, a separate cohort was made up of approximately 18 hyperthyroidism patients plus 17 patients who later progressed from hyperthyroidism to ophthalmopathy. The roughly 91 discovery patients were randomly divided into training and test sets at a 7:3 ratio. Following sampling, methimazole starting at 30 mg daily was administered to hyperthyroidism patients, and high-dose intravenous methylprednisolone was administered to ophthalmopathy patients. To explore V-J signatures that distinguish ophthalmopathy from hyperthyroidism, a discovery set of around 100 patients was enrolled, made up of approximately 45 with ophthalmopathy and roughly 57 with stable hyperthyroidism. The study used signatures of the TCR beta repertoire to tell Graves' ophthalmopathy apart from Graves' hyperthyroidism and to predict which patients would progress to ophthalmopathy. In roughly six hyperthyroidism patients, the T-cell repertoires found in thyroid tissue were compared with those found in blood. In total, around 130 blood samples were TCR-sequenced: approximately 42 ophthalmopathy, approximately 75 hyperthyroidism and some 17 hyperthyroidism-to-ophthalmopathy patients.

The ophthalmopathy patients had moderately to severely active disease, with a Clinical Activity Score of 3 or higher, a NOSPECS grade of 4 or higher, and a disease duration of less than 3 months. Patients with other autoimmune diseases, uncontrolled infections, pregnancy or lactation were excluded from the study. Clinical symptoms, serum thyroxine, TRAb, thyroid ultrasound and orbital computed tomography formed the basis of the diagnosis. PBMCs were isolated from more than 8 ml of fresh peripheral blood by Ficoll-Paque density gradient centrifugation. Total RNA was extracted with Trizol reagent and quality-checked on an Agilent 2100 Bioanalyzer. For repertoire sequencing, TCR beta CDR3 regions were amplified from RNA transcripts. The first round was an RT-PCR using HTBI primers with the Qiagen OneStep RT-PCR kit, and this first round was followed by a second-round multiplex PCR, then size selection and purification. Libraries were sequenced paired-end with 100 bp reads on an Illumina HiSeq2000. The authors processed their data as follows. SOAPnuke was used to process the reads, removing any read that contained adapters or uncalled bases, had a mean Phred below 15, or lacked an exact match to the constant primer or identifier. COPE v1.2.5 was used to merge high-quality paired reads. Each unique nucleotide sequence was treated as a clonotype, and MiTCR v1.1 was used to align the clonotypes to the IMGT TRB V, D and J references. The analysis was limited to V-J combinations with a frequency above 0.0001, which together covered 99.2% of repertoires. For each V-J combination, a TCR clonal expansion and chaos score was defined as F50 clonal expansion divided by the chaos observed in the TCRdist matrix. Welch's t-statistics and random forest were used to reduce the features to about 12 V-J combinations, which were then used as input to a naive Bayes classifier. The similarity between thyroid and blood repertoires was quantified using the Morisita-Horn index. The public sequencing data were trimmed at Q25 with fastp and processed into clonotypes with MiXCR by TCRdb, which kept only in-frame beta chains. Each CDR3 protein appears once, grouped with its most common genes and DNA. The V and J calls were not made by the authors but by TCRdb's processing. The sample profile shows about 400,000 distinct CDR3 sequences; roughly 18% of them were found once. The biggest ten clones account for roughly 1.5% of the sample.

Results the study describes overall, beyond this receptor: In cross-validation, the 13-signature model distinguished ophthalmopathy from stable hyperthyroidism with more than 85% sensitivity and around 83% specificity, while in the test set the corresponding values were about 80% and 75%. Most expanded thyroid clonotypes with a frequency above 0.001 also appeared in blood, which suggests that blood repertoires may reflect the immune response in the thyroid. No statistical method was used to set the sample size in advance, and the investigators knew which group each participant was assigned to. In validation, the model predicted ophthalmopathy progression with 55% to 71% sensitivity and approximately 72% specificity; about a dozen predicted patients were CT-confirmed with GO in a median of approximately six months.

The junction shows trimming of 5 bases on V and 1 base on J, plus 11 bases between the germline ends. Measured from the cysteine to the phenylalanine, the CDR3 is 14 residues long. Left in the record is the CDR3 DNA by itself, 42 bases read in frame from the first base. Here the chain combines TRBV12-3 or TRBV12-4 and TRBJ1-1; the D gene is perhaps TRBD1, from 6 matching bases. The sequence was obtained from a woman under 30 with Graves' ophthalmopathy. Donor details come from another sample of the same person, matched by shared clones. The sequenced sample consisted of peripheral blood. The sequenced DNA: TGTGCCAGCAGTCCCAGGGGCAGGAACACTGAAGCTTTCTTT. It specifies CASSPRGRNTEAFF.